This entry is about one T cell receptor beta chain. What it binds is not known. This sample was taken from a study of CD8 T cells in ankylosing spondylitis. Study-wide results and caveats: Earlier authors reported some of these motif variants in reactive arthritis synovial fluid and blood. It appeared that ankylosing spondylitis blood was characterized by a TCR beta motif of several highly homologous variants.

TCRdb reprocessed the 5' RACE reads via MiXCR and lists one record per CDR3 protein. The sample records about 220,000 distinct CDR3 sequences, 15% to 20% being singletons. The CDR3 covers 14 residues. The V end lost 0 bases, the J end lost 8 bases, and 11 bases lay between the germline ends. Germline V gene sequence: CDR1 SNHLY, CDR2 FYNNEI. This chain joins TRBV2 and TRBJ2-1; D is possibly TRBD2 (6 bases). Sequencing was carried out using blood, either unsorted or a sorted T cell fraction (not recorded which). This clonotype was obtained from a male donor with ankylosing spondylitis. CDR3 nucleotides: TGTGCCAGCAGTGAAGCGGGGGGATTGGATGAGCAGTTCTTC. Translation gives CASSEAGGLDEQFF.